The clone carrying this T cell receptor (beta chain) was found a few times. This sample stems from a study of T-cell reconstitution after alpha-beta-depleted transplantation in children. The library targeted TCRbeta and was prepared with unique molecular identifiers. A single record per CDR3 protein comes from TCRdb applying MiXCR to the PCR reads. Of about 200,000 distinct CDR3 sequences in the sample, approximately 8.4% were seen once. Germline V CDR1 and CDR2: SGHVS, FQNEAQ. CDR3 length: 14 residues. V was trimmed by 6 bases and J by 5 bases, leaving 13 bases between them. The sequence came from a male patient under 10 years old who had a stem cell transplant for acute myeloid leukemia, so the T cells may come from the graft donor. The chain employs TRBV7-8 and TRBJ2-2; maybe TRBD1 (5 bases). Material: PBMCs, mostly from graft donor cells, obtained 360 days after TCRalphabeta/CD19-depleted stem cell transplant. The CDR3 reads CASRLRVVTGELFF. DNA for the CDR3: TGTGCCAGCAGGCTCAGGGTCGTGACCGGGGAGCTGTTTTTT.